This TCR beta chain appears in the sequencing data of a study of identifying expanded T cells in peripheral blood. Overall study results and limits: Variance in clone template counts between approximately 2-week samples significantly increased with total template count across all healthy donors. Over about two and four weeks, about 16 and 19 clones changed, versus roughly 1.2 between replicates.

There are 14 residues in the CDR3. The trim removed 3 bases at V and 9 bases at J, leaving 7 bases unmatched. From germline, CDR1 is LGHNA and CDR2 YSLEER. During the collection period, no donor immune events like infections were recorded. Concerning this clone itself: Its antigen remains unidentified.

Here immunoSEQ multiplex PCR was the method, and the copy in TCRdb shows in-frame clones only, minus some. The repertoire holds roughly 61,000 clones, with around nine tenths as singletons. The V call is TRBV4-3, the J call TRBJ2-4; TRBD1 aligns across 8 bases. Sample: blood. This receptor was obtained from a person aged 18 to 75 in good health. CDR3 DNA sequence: TGCGCCAGCAGCCAGAACCCTACAGGGGGCATTCAGTACTTC. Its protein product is CASSQNPTGGIQYF.